The 26 T cell receptor beta chains reported below all come from one sample, sequenced in a study of shared clonotypes between healthy human individuals (dated by TCRdb to 2019 to 2021). The method behind the library was the immunoSEQ multiplex PCR assay. Here the immuneACCESS table is served through TCRdb, limited to in-frame sequences with V and J called. Missing clones are a known gap in these copies; in checked studies unresolved V genes cover under half, and the rest lacks a known reason. The sample contains hundreds of thousands of clones, 77% of them found a single time. The top ten constitute 9.5% to 15% of the sample. The sequencing input was PBMCs. The receptors were gathered from a woman aged 35 to 49 in good health. Some clones in this sample may be carry-over from other donors' samples.

Turning to this clone: This likely came from a read error, as a far larger clone is one base away. Additional DNA sequences in this sample encode the identical CDR3. The chain joins TRBV29-1 to TRBJ2-1, with D possibly being TRBD1 (5 bases). The CDR3 runs 12 residues. The V and J ends lost 0 bases and 13 bases respectively, with 13 bases between them. CDR1 SQVTM and CDR2 ANQGSEA come from the germline V gene. The CDR3 bases are TGCAGCGTTGAAGAGTTACAGGAGTTACAGTTCTTC. As protein: CSVEELQELQFF.

This sequence joins TRBV5-6 and TRBJ2-7; TRBD2 matches 12 bases. The CDR3 is 18 amino acids. Germline values: CDR1 SGHDT, CDR2 YYEEEE. J lost 6 bases, V lost 3 bases, and 16 bases had no gene match. The CDR3 DNA follows: TGTGCCAGCAGCTCCAAGGCACTAGCGGGAGGCAGTGTGGGCGAGCAGTACTTC. As protein: CASSSKALAGGSVGEQYF.

The V call is TRBV18, the J call TRBJ2-7; the match to TRBD2 covers 9 bases. With 1 base clipped from V and 0 bases from J, the junction kept 1 base outside the gene matches. Germline assignment: CDR1 KGHSH and CDR2 LQKENI. The CDR3 has 15 residues. The DNA for the CDR3 is TGTGCCAGCTCACCACGGACTAGCGTCTCCTACGAGCAGTACTTC. Translated, it gives CASSPRTSVSYEQYF.

Concerning this clone itself: This probably arose from a read error, given a far larger clone one base away. The rearrangement links TRBV7-2 to TRBJ1-1, with D possibly being TRBD1 (5 bases). From germline, CDR1 is SGHTA and CDR2 FQGNSA. Trimming left V 8 bases short and J 5 bases short, with 21 bases between. CDR3 length: 15 amino acids. The CDR3 nucleotides read TGTGCCAGCGGCTCGACCGGGACCGGGAGGACTGAAGCTTTCTTT. As protein: CASGSTGTGRTEAFF.

The rearrangement joins TRBV7-9 to TRBJ2-1; D ambiguous. The CDR3 runs to 12 residues. The V end lost 7 bases, the J end lost 8 bases, and 12 bases lay between the germline ends. The germline V gene has CDR1 SEHNR and CDR2 FQNEAQ (reference sequence). The chain's CDR3 is CASTPRAHEQFF. The CDR3 DNA reads TGTGCCAGCACCCCTAGGGCCCATGAGCAGTTCTTC.

The chain links TRBV5-1 to TRBJ2-7; tentative D call: TRBD1 (5 bases). The last part of the DNA fits TRBJ2-5 better; the J call may be wrong. From germline, CDR1 is SGHRS and CDR2 YFSETQ. This CDR3 contains 13 residues. The CDR3 is CASSLGPGETQYF. CDR3 DNA sequence: TGCGCCAGCAGCTTGGGGCCAGGGGAGACCCAGTACTTC.

This clone was counted once. The chain recombines TRBV7-2 with TRBJ1-1; perhaps TRBD1 as D (6 bases). The CDR3 loop spans 15 amino acids. Deletions cut 5 bases from V and 1 base from J, with 14 bases between. CDR1 and CDR2 (germline): SGHTA, FQGNSA. This chain's CDR3 is CASSRSGTWNTEAFF. In DNA form, the CDR3 reads TGTGCCAGCAGCCGATCCGGGACATGGAACACTGAAGCTTTCTTT. Together with reference TRBV7-2 and TRBJ1-1, the CDR3 gives the full variable domain: GAGVSQSPSNKVTEKGKDVELRCDPISGHTALYWYRQSLGQGLEFLIYFQGNSAPDKSGLPSDRFSAERTGGSVSTLTIQRTQQEDSAVYLCASSRSGTWNTEAFFGQGTRLTVV.

This clone appeared once. This chain connects TRBV2 to TRBJ1-3, with TRBD1 identical over 7 bases. Germline loops: CDR1 SNHLY, CDR2 FYNNEI. This CDR3 is built from 15 residues. V lost 6 bases, J lost 0 bases, and 5 bases stayed unmatched. The CDR3 nucleotides are TGTGCCAGCAGGGTGGACAGGCACTCTGGAAACACCATATATTTT. As protein: CASRVDRHSGNTIYF.

The chain uses TRBV11-2 and TRBJ2-1; TRBD2 might be the D (6 bases). The CDR3 has 12 residues. Trimming shortened V by 2 bases and J by 9 bases, and 8 bases separated the two germline ends. Germline CDR1 and CDR2: SGHAT and FQNNGV. The CDR3 sequence: CASSLFSGEQFF. For the CDR3, the DNA is TGTGCCAGCAGCTTATTTAGCGGTGAGCAGTTCTTC.

This clone was detected only a few times. For the CDR3, the DNA is TGTGCCAGCAGCTCGAAGGGAGGGGGCCAAGAGACCCAGTACTTC. Amino acid sequence: CASSSKGGGQETQYF. This chain connects TRBV4-2 to TRBJ2-5; D is perhaps TRBD2 (7 bases). This CDR3 has 15 amino acids. Trimming removed 5 bases from V and 1 base from J, with 14 bases in between. Germline CDR1 is LGHNA and CDR2 is YNFKEQ.

The chain has TRBV7-6 and TRBJ2-3; 7 nucleotides match TRBD2. Trimming removed 1 base from V and 4 bases from J; junction bases left unmatched: 5. This CDR3 contains 15 residues. Germline V gene lookup returns CDR1 SGHVS and CDR2 FNYEAQ. CDR3 residues: CASSLEGGRADTQYF. The CDR3 DNA reads as TGTGCCAGCAGCTTAGAGGGAGGGCGCGCAGATACGCAGTATTTT.

About this clone itself: Given a far larger clone just one base away, this is likely a sequencing read error. Additional DNA sequences in this sample encode the identical CDR3. V gene TRBV4-3 combines with J gene TRBJ2-7, with D hard to call. Germline V lookup: CDR1 LGHNA, CDR2 YSLEER. The CDR3 loop spans 15 amino acids. Trimming left V 1 base short and J 3 bases short, with 13 bases between. CDR3: CASSQGANPHYEQYF. DNA of the CDR3: TGCGCCAGCAGCCAAGGGGCTAACCCCCACTACGAGCAGTACTTC.

This clone is a singleton in its sample. This chain uses TRBV28 with TRBJ2-5; tentatively, D is TRBD2 (6 bases). Germline CDR1 is MDHEN and CDR2 is SYDVKM. The CDR3 runs 14 residues. The V end lost 4 bases, the J end lost 1 base, and 10 bases lay between the germline ends. CDR3 sequence reads: CASSSPGVQETQYF. In DNA, the CDR3 is TGTGCCAGCAGTTCCCCGGGGGTCCAAGAGACCCAGTACTTC.

This rearrangement joins TRBV5-6 to TRBJ1-1; no definite D call. The CDR3 is 14 amino acids. The germline V gene has CDR1 SGHDT and CDR2 YYEEEE. V was shortened by 0 bases and J by 4 bases, with 10 bases between the two germline ends. CDR3 in amino acids: CASSLVETGTEAFF. As DNA, the CDR3 is TGTGCCAGCAGCTTGGTGGAAACGGGCACTGAAGCTTTCTTT.

V usage is TRBV28 and J usage is TRBJ1-1; D gene ambiguous. The CDR3 covers 15 residues. Trimming stripped 6 bases from V and 1 base from J, with 15 bases between. Germline lookup yields CDR1 MDHEN and CDR2 SYDVKM. The CDR3 DNA reads TGTGCCAGCAGGCCATGGGCGGCTTCGAACACTGAAGCTTTCTTT. As protein: CASRPWAASNTEAFF.

About this clone: A much bigger clone sits one base away, suggesting this may be a read error. Other nucleotide sequences from this sample produce the same CDR3. The chain employs TRBV7-3 and TRBJ2-2; TRBD2 agrees at 11 bases. The CDR3 totals 14 residues. Germline V lookup: CDR1 SGHTA, CDR2 FQGTGA. CDR3 loop: CASSRLAGPGELFF. CDR3 DNA sequence: TGCGCCAGCAGCCGACTAGCGGGGCCCGGGGAGCTGTTTTTT.

V and J are TRBV2 and TRBJ1-6; 7 bases fit TRBD1. Germline lookup yields CDR1 SNHLY and CDR2 FYNNEI. The CDR3 extends over 16 amino acids. The V gene end was trimmed by 4 bases and the J gene end by 7 bases; junction bases not matched to a gene: 10. CDR3 nucleotides: TGTGCCAGCAGTGGGGTGTTGGGGGACAGCAATTCACCCCTCCACTTT. This translates into CASSGVLGDSNSPLHF.

This chain connects TRBV27 to TRBJ2-1; weak D call: TRBD2 (6 bases). The V gene's germline CDR1 is MNHEY and CDR2 SMNVEV (reference sequence). Trimming shortened V by 4 bases and J by 12 bases, and 10 bases separated the two germline ends. The CDR3 is made up of 11 amino acids. The CDR3 nucleotides are TGTGCCAGCAGTTCAGGACTAACGCAGTTCTTC. It yields the protein CASSSGLTQFF.

In the case of this clone: A read error is the likely source, as a far larger clone sits one nucleotide away. The chain uses TRBV6-1 and TRBJ2-7; possibly TRBD2 for D (6 bases). The CDR3 totals 16 residues. CDR1 and CDR2 (germline): MNHNS, SASEGT. V lost 4 bases and J 8 bases, leaving 24 bases between the germline ends. CDR3 nucleotide sequence: TGTGCCAGCAGTGGTGTAAAGGCTAGCGAGAGTATTAAGCAGTACTTC. It specifies CASSGVKASESIKQYF.

In its sample, this clone was seen a few times. The V call is TRBV5-6, the J call TRBJ2-5, with D possibly being TRBD2 (5 bases). Per germline, CDR1 SGHDT and CDR2 YYEEEE. The CDR3 consists of 14 residues. V was shortened by 4 bases and J by 5 bases, with 15 bases between the two germline ends. CDR3 amino acids: CASSRGLLGETQYF. Here the CDR3 DNA reads TGTGCCAGCAGCCGCGGACTCTTGGGGGAGACCCAGTACTTC.

This clone appeared a few times. This sample also contains other DNA sequences that code for the same CDR3. This sequence joins TRBV6-1 and TRBJ2-3; TRBD2 might be the D (5 bases). Trimming removed 0 bases at V and 3 bases at J, with 7 bases between. CDR1 is MNHNS, CDR2 SASEGT, per germline. The CDR3 runs 14 residues. The chain's CDR3 is CASSEASGTDTQYF. CDR3 sequence (DNA): TGTGCCAGCAGTGAAGCCTCGGGAACAGATACGCAGTATTTT.

This sequence joins TRBV28 and TRBJ1-3; D is unresolved. The germline CDR1 and CDR2 sequences are MDHEN and SYDVKM. CDR3 length: 12 amino acids. The V and J ends lost 6 bases and 3 bases respectively, with 6 bases between them. The CDR3 sequence is CASRGDGNTIYF. As DNA, the CDR3 is TGTGCCAGCAGGGGTGATGGAAACACCATATATTTT.

The gene calls are TRBV7-3 and TRBJ2-1; either TRBD1 or TRBD2 may fit D (5 bases each). Germline V gives CDR1 SGHTA, CDR2 FQGTGA. The V and J ends lost 6 bases and 3 bases respectively, with 15 bases between them. The CDR3 loop spans 15 amino acids. The DNA for the CDR3 is TGTGCCAGCAGGGATGGGGACCCAATCTACAATGAGCAGTTCTTC. Translating it yields CASRDGDPIYNEQFF.

The chain joins TRBV7-6 to TRBJ1-1; no clear D. The germline V gene encodes CDR1 SGHVS and CDR2 FNYEAQ. The CDR3 sequence is 13 residues long. Trimming took 2 bases from V and 1 from J, leaving 5 bases between them. CDR3: CASSLLENTEAFF. The CDR3 DNA reads as TGTGCCAGCAGCTTACTGGAGAACACTGAAGCTTTCTTT.

The V and J genes are TRBV19 and TRBJ1-1; TRBD1 is a possible D gene (6 bases). V dropped 8 bases and J dropped 7 bases, with 20 bases sitting between them. Germline lookup yields CDR1 LNHDA and CDR2 SQIVND (reference sequence). CDR3 length: 14 amino acids. The CDR3 bases are TGTGCCAGTTCCAGGGGCGGGGACGCGCTTGAAGCTTTCTTT. Amino acids: CASSRGGDALEAFF.

This chain uses TRBV9 with TRBJ2-2; tentatively, D is TRBD2 (6 bases). Trimming pared 1 base from V and 1 base from J, leaving 14 bases between. This CDR3 spans 17 amino acids. The germline V gene encodes CDR1 SGDLS and CDR2 YYNGEE. As DNA, the CDR3 is TGTGCCAGCAGCGTATTCTCGGACTACTTGAACACCGGGGAGCTGTTTTTT. Translated, it gives CASSVFSDYLNTGELFF. The full variable domain, in which reference TRBV9 and TRBJ2-2 provide the parts outside the CDR3, is DSGVTQTPKHLITATGQRVTLRCSPRSGDLSVYWYQQSLDQGLQFLIQYYNGEERAKGNILERFSAQQFPDLHSELNLSSLELGDSALYFCASSVFSDYLNTGELFFGEGSRLTVL.